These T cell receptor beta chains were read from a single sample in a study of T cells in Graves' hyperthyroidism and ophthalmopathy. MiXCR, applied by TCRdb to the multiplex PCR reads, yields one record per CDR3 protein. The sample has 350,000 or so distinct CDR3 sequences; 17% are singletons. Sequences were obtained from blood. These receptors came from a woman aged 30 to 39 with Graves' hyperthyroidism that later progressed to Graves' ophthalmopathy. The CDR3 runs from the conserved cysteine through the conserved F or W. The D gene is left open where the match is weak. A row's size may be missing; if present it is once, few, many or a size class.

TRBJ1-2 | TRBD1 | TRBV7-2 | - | TGTGCCAGCAGCTTAGACGCGGACAGGGCGGACTATGGCTACACCTTC | CASSLDADRADYGYTF
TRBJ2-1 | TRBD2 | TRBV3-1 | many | TGTGCCAGCAGCCAGACCCTGGCGGCGGGAGCAGTTGGTGAGCAGTTCTTC | CASSQTLAAGAVGEQFF
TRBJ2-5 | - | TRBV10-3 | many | TGTGCCATCAGTGAGGGGCAGCAAGAGACCCAGTACTTC | CAISEGQQETQYF
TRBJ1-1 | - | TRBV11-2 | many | TGTGCCAGCAGCTTAGGGACAGAATGGAACACTGAAGCTTTCTTT | CASSLGTEWNTEAFF
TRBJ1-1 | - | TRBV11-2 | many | TGTGCCAGCAGCTTAGTTTATTCCGCGGGGGGCACTGAAGCTTTCTTT | CASSLVYSAGGTEAFF
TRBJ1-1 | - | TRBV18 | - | TGTGTCAGCTCCCCGGATCTGAACACTGAAGCTTTCTTT | CVSSPDLNTEAFF
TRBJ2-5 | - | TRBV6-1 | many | TGTGCCAGCAGTGAAGACCGAGAGACCCAGTACTTC | CASSEDRETQYF
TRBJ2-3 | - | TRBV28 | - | TGTGCCAGCAGTTTATTCCCTAACCGACTAGCAGATACGCAGTATTTT | CASSLFPNRLADTQYF
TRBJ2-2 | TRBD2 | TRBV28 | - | TGTGCCAGCAGTCGGGGACTAGCGGGAGGGCCCCTGAACGCCGGGGAGCTGTTTTTT | CASSRGLAGGPLNAGELFF
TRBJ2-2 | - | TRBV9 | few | TGTGCCAGCAGTTACCGGGACCGATTGAATACCGGGGAGCTGTTTTTT | CASSYRDRLNTGELFF
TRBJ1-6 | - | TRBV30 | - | TGTGCCTGGAGTGCCGGGACCAATAATTCACCCCTCCACTTT | CAWSAGTNNSPLHF
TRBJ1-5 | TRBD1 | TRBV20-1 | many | TGCAGTGCAACTGACAGGGGGGGGGGGGCCCAGCATTTT | CSATDRGGGAQHF
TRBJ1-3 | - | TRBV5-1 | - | TGCGCCAGCAGCTTGGTGGCAGACTACTCTGGAAACACCATATATTTT | CASSLVADYSGNTIYF
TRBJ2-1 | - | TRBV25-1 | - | TGTGCCAGCAGTGATGGTTACGGCTACAATGAGCAGTTCTTC | CASSDGYGYNEQFF
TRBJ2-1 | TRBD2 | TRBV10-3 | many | TGTGCCATTTCGCGAGGGACTAGCGGAGACATATCCTACAATGAGCAGTTCTTC | CAISRGTSGDISYNEQFF
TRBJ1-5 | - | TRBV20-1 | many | TGCAGTGCTAGTGCGGGGGGCTCACAGCCCCAGCATTTT | CSASAGGSQPQHF
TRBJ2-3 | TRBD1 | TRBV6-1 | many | TGTGCCAGCAGGCCCACAGGGGCAGATACGCAGTATTTT | CASRPTGADTQYF
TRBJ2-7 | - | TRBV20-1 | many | TGCAGTGCTAGAGAGGGCGGGACTCTAGGATACGAGCAGTACTTC | CSAREGGTLGYEQYF
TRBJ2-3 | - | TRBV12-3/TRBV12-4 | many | TGTGCCAGCAGTTTCTCGGGGTGGGGAGATACGCAGTATTTT | CASSFSGWGDTQYF
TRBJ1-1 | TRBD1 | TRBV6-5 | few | TGTGCCAGCAGTTACCCCGACGAGGTAATGGCAGGGGGCGCCTGGAACACTGAAGCTTTCTTT | CASSYPDEVMAGGAWNTEAFF
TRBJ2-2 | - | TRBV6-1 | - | TGTGCCAGCAGTGCGGGTTTTAACACCGGGGAGCTGTTTTTT | CASSAGFNTGELFF
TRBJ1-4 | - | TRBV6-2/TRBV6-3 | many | TGTGCCAGCAGTTCCTTCTTCCGGGACACTAATGAAAAACTGTTTTTT | CASSSFFRDTNEKLFF
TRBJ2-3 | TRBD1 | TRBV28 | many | TGTGCCAGCAGTTTGCCCCGGGACAGGAGATACACAGATACGCAGTATTTT | CASSLPRDRRYTDTQYF
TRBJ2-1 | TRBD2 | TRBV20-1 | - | TGCAGTGCTAGAGGTCCCCTAGGACTAGCGGCCTACAATGAGCAGTTCTTC | CSARGPLGLAAYNEQFF
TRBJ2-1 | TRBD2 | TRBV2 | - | TGTGCCAGCAGGGCCGGGACTAGCGAGGTCAATGAGCAGTTCTTC | CASRAGTSEVNEQFF
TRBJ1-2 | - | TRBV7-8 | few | TGTGCCAGCAGCTTAAGGGGCCCCCTCTATGGCTACACCTTC | CASSLRGPLYGYTF
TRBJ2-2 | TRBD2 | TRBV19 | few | TGTGCCAGTAGTTCCCTCGGCGAGGCGGGAGCCACCGGGGAGCTGTTTTTT | CASSSLGEAGATGELFF
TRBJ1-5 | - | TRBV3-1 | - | TGTGCCAGCGGCCAACGGGACAATCAGCCCCAGCATTTT | CASGQRDNQPQHF
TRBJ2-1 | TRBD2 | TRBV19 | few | TGTGCCAGTAGACCTCTAGCGGGGGGCTACAATGAGCAGTTCTTC | CASRPLAGGYNEQFF
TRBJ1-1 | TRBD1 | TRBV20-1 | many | TGCAGTGCTACAGACGTCCCGGGACAGGGGTCGAACACTGAAGCTTTCTTT | CSATDVPGQGSNTEAFF
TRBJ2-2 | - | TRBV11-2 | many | TGTGCCAGCAGCTTAGGTCGCTCGTCCGGGGAGCTGTTTTTT | CASSLGRSSGELFF
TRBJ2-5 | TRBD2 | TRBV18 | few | TGTGCCAGCTCCTCTGGAGCGGGAGGGCCCTCTGGTACGGGACAAGAGACCCAGTACTTC | CASSSGAGGPSGTGQETQYF
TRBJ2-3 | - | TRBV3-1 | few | TGTGCCGGCAGCCAAAAGCCCACAGATACGCAGTATTTT | CAGSQKPTDTQYF
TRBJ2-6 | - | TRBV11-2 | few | TGTGCCAGCAGCTTAGATAATGGGGCCAACGTCCTGACTTTC | CASSLDNGANVLTF
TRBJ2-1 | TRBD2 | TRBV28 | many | TGTGCCAGCATCGGGGAGGGTTCCTACAATGAGCAGTTCTTC | CASIGEGSYNEQFF
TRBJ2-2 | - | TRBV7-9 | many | TGTGCCAGCAGCTTCGACCAGGGTGTAAAGGAGCTGTTTTTT | CASSFDQGVKELFF
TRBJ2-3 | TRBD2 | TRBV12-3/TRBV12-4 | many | TGTGCCAGCAGTTTAGCGCTTGCGGGGGGGCCAGATACGCAGTATTTT | CASSLALAGGPDTQYF
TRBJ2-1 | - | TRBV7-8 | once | TGTGCCAGCAGCTCGCAATGGGGGCTGGTGGACAATGAGCAGTTCTTC | CASSSQWGLVDNEQFF
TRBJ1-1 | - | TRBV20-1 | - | TGCAGTGCTAGAGAGGGGGCGTCGAACACTGAAGCTTTCTTT | CSAREGASNTEAFF
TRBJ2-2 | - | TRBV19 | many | TGTGCCAGTAGTAATGTGGGGAGCACCGGGGAGCTGTTTTTT | CASSNVGSTGELFF
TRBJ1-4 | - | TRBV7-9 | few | TGTGCCAGCAGCTTAGTAGTGGAGTTTGCAACTAATGAAAAACTGTTTTTT | CASSLVVEFATNEKLFF
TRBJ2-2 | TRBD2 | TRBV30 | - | TGTGCCTGGAGTGTAGGAGCGGGGCTCGGCACCGGGGAGCTGTTTTTT | CAWSVGAGLGTGELFF
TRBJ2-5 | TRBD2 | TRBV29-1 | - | TGCAGCGTTGCCCAGGGGTGGACTAGCGGGAGAAAGACCCAGTACTTC | CSVAQGWTSGRKTQYF
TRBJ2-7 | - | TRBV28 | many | TGTGCCAGCAGTTTAAGGGACCCAGGGCCTCCCTACGAGCAGTACTTC | CASSLRDPGPPYEQYF